The rows below give T cell receptor beta chains drawn from one sample of a study of T cells in Graves' hyperthyroidism and ophthalmopathy. From the multiplex PCR reads, TCRdb called clonotypes with MiXCR, one entry per CDR3 protein. This repertoire shows roughly 330,000 distinct CDR3 sequences, 16% found once; its top ten account for approximately 33%. The sample consisted of blood. The origin of the receptors is a man aged 25-45 years with Graves' hyperthyroidism. CDR3s include the opening cysteine and the closing phenylalanine or tryptophan. The D gene is left open where the match is weak. Clone sizes are given selectively: once, few, many, or a class where the clone is expanded.

>TRBJ2-1|TRBV2|many|TRBD2
TGTGCCAGCTCCCCCCGGGAGGGCTCCTACAATGAGCAGTTCTTC
CASSPREGSYNEQFF
>TRBJ2-5|TRBV28|-|-
TGTGCCAGCAGTTACAGGGCAGGGTGGGAGACCCAGTACTTC
CASSYRAGWETQYF
>TRBJ2-7|TRBV6-2/TRBV6-3|many|-
TGTGCCAGCAGTTACGAGCAGGGAGAGTACTACGAGCAGTACTTC
CASSYEQGEYYEQYF
>TRBJ2-7|TRBV20-1|many|TRBD1
TGCAGTGGATCTCCTTGGGACAGCAGTGACGAGCAGTACTTC
CSGSPWDSSDEQYF
>TRBJ2-1|TRBV3-1|-|-
TGTGCCAGCAGCCAAGGTGGGGAGTCCGGTGAGCAGTTCTTC
CASSQGGESGEQFF
>TRBJ2-1|TRBV6-1|many|TRBD2
TGTGCCAGCACCTCGACTAGCGCTGGCAATGAGCAGTTCTTC
CASTSTSAGNEQFF
>TRBJ2-3|TRBV5-1|many|TRBD1
TGCGCCAGCAGAGGGCTCGGGACAGGGGAAGATACGCAGTATTTT
CASRGLGTGEDTQYF
>TRBJ2-7|TRBV6-1|many|-
TGTGCCAGCTATGCTCCTCTAACAGGGACCTACGAGCAGTACTTC
CASYAPLTGTYEQYF
>TRBJ2-7|TRBV12-3/TRBV12-4|many|TRBD1
TGTGCCAGCAGACGGGACAGCCACGAGCAGTACTTC
CASRRDSHEQYF
>TRBJ2-1|TRBV11-2|many|-
TGTGCCAGCAGACCACCCGGTGCCGTTGAGCAGTTCTTC
CASRPPGAVEQFF
>TRBJ2-7|TRBV20-1|many|TRBD2
TGCAGTGCTAAGACTAGCGGGAGTTCCGAGCAGTACTTC
CSAKTSGSSEQYF
>TRBJ1-1|TRBV2|many|TRBD1
TGTGCCAACCTCCGGGACAGGTCGAACACTGAAGCTTTCTTT
CANLRDRSNTEAFF
>TRBJ1-3|TRBV10-2|-|-
TGCGCCAGCACTTTGGCAACCGGAAACACCATATATTTT
CASTLATGNTIYF
>TRBJ1-5|TRBV20-1|many|-
TGCAGCGCTAGAGCCAGTGGGGATCAGCCCCAGCATTTT
CSARASGDQPQHF
>TRBJ2-2|TRBV29-1|once|-
TGCAGCCCTTCGGGAAACCCGCCGGCCGGGGAGCTGTTTTTT
CSPSGNPPAGELFF
>TRBJ2-1|TRBV28|many|-
TGTGCCAGCAGTTTAAGGGATGAGCAGTTCTTC
CASSLRDEQFF
>TRBJ1-1|TRBV7-9|-|-
TGTGCCAGCAGCCTCCAGTTCGCGGACACTGAAGCTTTCTTT
CASSLQFADTEAFF
>TRBJ2-2|TRBV12-3/TRBV12-4|-|-
TGTGCCAGCAGCCGACGGGTTAGCACCGGGGAGCTGTTTTTT
CASSRRVSTGELFF
>TRBJ1-1|TRBV12-3/TRBV12-4|-|TRBD1
TGTGCCAGCAGTTTGGCGTGGACAGGGTACACTGAAGCTTTCTTT
CASSLAWTGYTEAFF
>TRBJ2-1|TRBV6-2/TRBV6-3|few|-
TGTGCCAGCAACTTCGAAATGGGGCTACCGACGAATGAGCAGTTCTTC
CASNFEMGLPTNEQFF
>TRBJ2-1|TRBV20-1|many|-
TGCAGTGCCCATTCTGAGGCAGGAGGTGTGGGCAATGAGCAGTTCTTC
CSAHSEAGGVGNEQFF
>TRBJ2-3|TRBV28|-|TRBD2
TGTGCCAGCAATTGGGAGACTAGCGGGAGTGAGTCAGGTACGCAGTATTTT
CASNWETSGSESGTQYF
>TRBJ2-1|TRBV7-3|many|TRBD2
TGTGCCAGCAGCAAAGGGAGGGGTTTGGGGAATGAGCAGTTCTTC
CASSKGRGLGNEQFF
>TRBJ2-1|TRBV5-4|few|TRBD2
TGTGCCAGCAGCTTCCCTAGCGGGAGCGGCGATGAGCAGTTCTTC
CASSFPSGSGDEQFF
>TRBJ2-5|TRBV30|-|-
TGTGCCTGGAGTGTTTTTGGGGGAGGCCAAGAGACCCAGTACTTC
CAWSVFGGGQETQYF
>TRBJ2-4|TRBV5-1|few|-
TGCGCCAGCAGCCCCGACTTCCAGGGTGGGATTCAGTACTTC
CASSPDFQGGIQYF
>TRBJ1-4|TRBV6-1|many|-
TGTGCCAGCAGTGAACCTGGGGGTAATGAAAAACTGTTTTTT
CASSEPGGNEKLFF
>TRBJ1-5|TRBV15|-|-
TGTGCCACCAGCACCCACACTGAACCCAATCAGCCCCAGCATTTT
CATSTHTEPNQPQHF
>TRBJ1-5|TRBV19|few|TRBD1
TGTGCCAGTAGTGTACAGGGGCAGCCCCAGCATTTT
CASSVQGQPQHF
>TRBJ1-3|TRBV3-1|few|-
TGTGCCAGCAGCCCCTCCCTGGGAAACACCATATATTTT
CASSPSLGNTIYF
>TRBJ2-7|TRBV3-1|many|TRBD1
TGTGCCAGCAGCCCCTTAGCTCCGGGACAGGGTACCTACGATGAAGACTTC
CASSPLAPGQGTYDEDF
>TRBJ2-2|TRBV6-9|-|-
TGTGCCAGCAGTTGGGGAGCGAACACCGGGGAGCTGTTTTTT
CASSWGANTGELFF
>TRBJ1-1|TRBV28|many|-
TGTGCCAGCAGTTTAAGGTACACTGAAGCTTTCTTT
CASSLRYTEAFF
>TRBJ2-7|TRBV27|few|-
TGTGCCAGCAGTTTATTTGCGCGGGCCTCCTACGAGCAGTACTTC
CASSLFARASYEQYF
>TRBJ2-7|TRBV2|many|-
TGTGCCAGCAGGGACGCCCGGACCAGAACCTACGAGCAGTACTTC
CASRDARTRTYEQYF
>TRBJ2-7|TRBV19|-|TRBD1
TGTGCCAGTAGCCCCGGGACAGCCGAGCAGTACTTC
CASSPGTAEQYF
>TRBJ2-5|TRBV12-3/TRBV12-4|-|-
TGTGCCAGCAGTTGGCGAACAGGGTTAGAGACCCAGTACTTC
CASSWRTGLETQYF
>TRBJ1-4|TRBV28|-|-
TGTGCCAGCAAGGAAGGGGGTGATGAAAAACTGTTTTTT
CASKEGGDEKLFF
>TRBJ2-4|TRBV29-1|-|-
TGCAGCGTTGTGGGAGCCAAAAACATTCAGTACTTC
CSVVGAKNIQYF
>TRBJ2-7|TRBV11-3|-|-
TGTGCCAGCAGCATGGACCACTCCTACGAGCAGTACTTC
CASSMDHSYEQYF
>TRBJ1-3|TRBV30|many|-
TGTGCCTGGACTAAGAGCTCTGGAAACACCATATATTTT
CAWTKSSGNTIYF
>TRBJ2-7|TRBV6-1|-|-
TGTGCCAGCGGTGTGGGTCTAGGGATAGGAATTTCCTACGAGCAGTACTTC
CASGVGLGIGISYEQYF
>TRBJ2-1|TRBV11-3|-|-
TGTGTCAGCAGCTCCAGGGGCAATGAGCAGTTCTTC
CVSSSRGNEQFF
>TRBJ2-7|TRBV7-2|many|TRBD2
TGTGCCAGCAGCCCAGCGGGAATATCCTACGAGCAGTACTTC
CASSPAGISYEQYF
>TRBJ1-1|TRBV20-1|many|-
TGCAGTGCTTCACCCGGGGGATGGACTGAAGCTTTCTTT
CSASPGGWTEAFF
>TRBJ1-1|TRBV10-1|few|-
TGCGCCAGCAGTCTCGGGACTCAAGCTGAAGCTTTCTTT
CASSLGTQAEAFF